This T cell receptor (beta chain) originates from a study of sequential checkpoint blockade in melanoma. Turning to the study itself: First-line arms were nivolumab then ipilimumab, or the reverse, randomized 1:1. After both sequences, patients received maintenance nivolumab.

The CDR3 is made up of 14 amino acids. V gave up 2 bases and J gave up 8 bases, with 16 bases separating them. Germline lookup yields CDR1 SGDLS and CDR2 YYNGEE. Noted treatment: randomized to nivolumab then ipilimumab (arm A) or the reverse (arm B). DNA-damaging chemotherapy had not been given to any patient beforehand. Live CD3+CD8+ CD19− CD56− cells were sorted from PBMCs. The data were produced by immunoSEQ multiplex PCR, yet TCRdb's version contains in-frame clones alone and is incomplete. The repertoire holds under 20,000 clones, with roughly two thirds as singletons. The clonotype was recovered from a human donor with melanoma. The genes are TRBV9 and TRBJ1-2; D perhaps matches TRBD1 (6 bases). The specimen was CD8+ T cells sorted from blood (inferred from file names), collected from a patient given nivolumab and ipilimumab in sequence. CDR3 sequence: CASSVGDKYQGYTF. The CDR3 DNA reads TGTGCCAGCAGCGTGGGGGACAAGTATCAAGGCTACACCTTC.